The present T cell receptor (beta chain) was sequenced within a study of diagnostic markers for celiac disease. According to its frequency, this clonotype is large (0.1 to 1%). For each CDR3 protein, TCRdb gives one entry from its re-call of the reads, without DNA. The sample has about 1,600 distinct CDR3 sequences; the top ten hold roughly a tenth. This CDR3 contains 14 residues. Germline values: CDR1 MNHEY, CDR2 SVGAGI. The chain combines TRBV6-5 with TRBJ2-2; no DNA is available, so the TRBD1 call from TCRdb remains unchecked. The sequencing input was either unsorted cells or a sorted T cell fraction (not recorded which). This receptor was obtained from a human donor. The CDR3 reads CASSEGTGAGELFF.